This TCR beta chain was observed in a study of blood T cell repertoires in COVID-19. Some clones are missing from TCRdb's copy, which holds only in-frame ones; the method was immunoSEQ multiplex PCR. The repertoire consists of about 250,000 clones, with roughly 86% occurring once and the leading ten covering 2% to 3%. The CDR3 consists of 15 residues. Trimming removed 6 bases at V and 2 bases at J, with 16 bases between. The V gene's germline CDR1 is SNHLY and CDR2 FYNNEI. The TCR sequence derives from a woman in her twenties or thirties with acute COVID-19. The chain joins TRBV2 to TRBJ1-2; maybe TRBD1 (6 bases). Source material: PBMCs or T cells enriched from blood (not recorded which). The CDR3 spells CASRQGPLLNYGYTF. In DNA form, the CDR3 reads TGTGCCAGCAGGCAGGGGCCGCTCCTCAACTATGGCTACACCTTC.